These 5 T cell receptor beta chains originate from one sample sequenced in a study of blood T cell repertoires in COVID-19. Assay used: immunoSEQ multiplex PCR; TCRdb lists only in-frame clones, some missing. The repertoire includes around 130,000 clones, around nine tenths of them detected once, and about 2% sits in the top ten. Sequenced input: peripheral blood. The source is a woman in her fifties or sixties with acute or convalescent COVID-19.

The rearrangement links TRBV3-1 (or the pseudogene TRBV3-2) to TRBJ1-4, with 8 bases matching TRBD1. V was clipped by 6 bases and J by 4 bases; unmatched bases: 4. The CDR3 sequence is 14 residues long. Germline CDR1 LGHDT, CDR2 YNNKEL (reference sequence). The CDR3 region is CASSVTGDNEKLFF. The DNA for the CDR3 is TGTGCCAGCAGTGTGACAGGGGATAATGAAAAACTGTTTTTT.

For the CDR3, the DNA is TGCGCCAGCAGCTTTACCCAGGGGATGGGTGAAGCTTTCTTT. Translated: CASSFTQGMGEAFF. V is TRBV5-1 and J is TRBJ1-1, with D possibly matching TRBD1 (6 bases). This CDR3 has 14 amino acids. The germline V gene has CDR1 SGHRS and CDR2 YFSETQ. V lost 2 bases and J lost 7, with 15 bases in between. Drawing the rest from reference TRBV5-1 and TRBJ1-1, the complete variable domain is KAGVTQTPRYLIKTRGQQVTLSCSPISGHRSVSWYQQTPGQGLQFLFEYFSETQRNKGNFPGRFSGRQFSNSRSEMNVSTLELGDSALYLCASSFTQGMGEAFFGQGTRLTVV.

The chain is built from TRBV3-1 (or the pseudogene TRBV3-2) and TRBJ2-7, with D maybe TRBD2 (5 bases). Deletions cut 4 bases from V and 2 bases from J, with 9 bases between. Germline V gene sequence: CDR1 LGHDT, CDR2 YNNKEL (reference sequence). The CDR3 consists of 13 residues. The CDR3 DNA follows: TGTGCCAGCAGCCCATCGGGAACCTACGAGCAGTACTTC. It encodes CASSPSGTYEQYF.

This chain links TRBV5-1 with TRBJ1-5; 7 bases are a match to TRBD1. Trimming took 7 bases from V and 4 from J; bases not matched to a gene: 2. CDR3 length equals 12 residues. Germline V gene data show CDR1 as SGHRS and CDR2 as YFSETQ. The CDR3 nucleotides read TGCGCCAGCCGACAGGGAAATCAGCCCCAGCATTTT. Its translation is CASRQGNQPQHF. Supplemented by reference TRBV5-1 and TRBJ1-5, the full variable domain reads KAGVTQTPRYLIKTRGQQVTLSCSPISGHRSVSWYQQTPGQGLQFLFEYFSETQRNKGNFPGRFSGRQFSNSRSEMNVSTLELGDSALYLCASRQGNQPQHFGDGTRLSIL.

The chain recombines TRBV7-2 with TRBJ1-3; TRBD1 matches at 7 bases. Per germline, CDR1 SGHTA and CDR2 FQGNSA. Trimming removed 2 bases from V and 4 bases from J; junction bases left unmatched: 2. The CDR3 runs 14 residues. CDR3 coding DNA: TGTGCCAGCAGCTTAACAGGGGCCGGAAACACCATATATTTT. Translating it yields CASSLTGAGNTIYF. The whole variable domain, remainder taken from reference TRBV7-2 and TRBJ1-3, is GAGVSQSPSNKVTEKGKDVELRCDPISGHTALYWYRQSLGQGLEFLIYFQGNSAPDKSGLPSDRFSAERTGGSVSTLTIQRTQQEDSAVYLCASSLTGAGNTIYFGEGSWLTVV.